The TCR beta chain under discussion was sequenced for a study of HIV-infected patients and healthy controls. General study findings and limits: Apparent post-therapy Gini recovery among HIV-infected patients was not reproduced with size-matched repertoires.

By share, this clonotype ranks as medium-sized. Its target is unknown. Alpha and beta constant-region primers primed reverse transcription of about 0.5 ug RNA. Each of the alpha and beta chains got its own library through chain-specific third strand synthesis with indices. A single primer pair per chain amplified all rearrangements, with per-molecule barcodes. A 5' RACE adapter with a random hexamer and the SP2 primer site was joined to cDNA. One entry per CDR3 protein, called by TCRdb with MiXCR from the 5' RACE reads. Of more than 3,500 distinct CDR3 sequences listed, less than 8.5% are singletons. Roughly three months, about 14 weeks, into antiretroviral therapy, follow-up blood was collected. The repertoire came from unfractionated whole blood and reflected all unsorted peripheral T cells. The CDR3 sequence is 14 residues long. Per the germline V gene, CDR1 is MNHEY and CDR2 is SVGAGI. Trimming cost V 6 bases and J 1 base; bases outside gene matches: 4.

This specimen consisted of blood, obtained during antiretroviral therapy. The TCR was taken from an adult with HIV infection. The chain uses TRBV6-5 and TRBJ1-1; 8 positions match TRBD1. The CDR3 DNA follows: TGTGCCAGCAGCCCGACAGGGGCGAACACTGAAGCTTTCTTT. Translation gives CASSPTGANTEAFF.